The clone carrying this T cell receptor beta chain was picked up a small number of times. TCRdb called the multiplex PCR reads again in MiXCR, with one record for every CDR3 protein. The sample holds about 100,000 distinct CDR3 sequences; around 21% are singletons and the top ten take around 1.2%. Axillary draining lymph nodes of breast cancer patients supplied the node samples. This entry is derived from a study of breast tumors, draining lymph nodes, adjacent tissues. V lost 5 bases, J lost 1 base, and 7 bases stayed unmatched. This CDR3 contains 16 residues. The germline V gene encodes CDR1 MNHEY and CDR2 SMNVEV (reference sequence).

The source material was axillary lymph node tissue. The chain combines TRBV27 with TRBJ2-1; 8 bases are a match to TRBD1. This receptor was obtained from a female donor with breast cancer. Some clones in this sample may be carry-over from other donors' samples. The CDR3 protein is CASSPIGDRSYNEQFF. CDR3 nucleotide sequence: TGTGCCAGCAGTCCAATAGGGGACAGGTCCTACAATGAGCAGTTCTTC.